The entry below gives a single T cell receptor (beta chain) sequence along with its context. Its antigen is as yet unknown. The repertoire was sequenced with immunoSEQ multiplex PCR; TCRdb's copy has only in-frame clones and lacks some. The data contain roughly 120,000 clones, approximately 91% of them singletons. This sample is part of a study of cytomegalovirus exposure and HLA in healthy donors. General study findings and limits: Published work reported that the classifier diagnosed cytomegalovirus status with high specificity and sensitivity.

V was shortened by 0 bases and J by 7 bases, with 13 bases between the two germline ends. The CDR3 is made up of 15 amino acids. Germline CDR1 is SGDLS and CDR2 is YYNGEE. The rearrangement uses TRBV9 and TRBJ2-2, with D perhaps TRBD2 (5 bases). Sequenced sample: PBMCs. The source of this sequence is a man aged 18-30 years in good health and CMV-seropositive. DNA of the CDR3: TGTGCCAGCAGCGTAGATGGGCAGGAGGACGGGGAGCTGTTTTTT. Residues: CASSVDGQEDGELFF.